The entry below gives a single TCR beta chain sequence along with its context. The data were produced by immunoSEQ multiplex PCR, yet TCRdb's version contains in-frame clones alone and is incomplete. The sample yields about 370,000 clones, 85% to 90% seen once. This sample was taken from a study of blood T cell repertoires in COVID-19. Study in general: PBMCs, B-cell-depleted T cells, or T cells provided the cDNA or gDNA that made up the material.

Germline-derived CDR1 and CDR2 are KGHSH and LQKENI. Trimming removed 2 bases from V and 3 bases from J, with 11 bases in between. The CDR3 has 14 amino acids. The origin of this receptor is a man aged 18 to 29 with active or convalescent COVID-19. Specimen: peripheral blood. This chain joins TRBV18 and TRBJ2-7; D unresolved. CDR3 sequence reads: CASSPSLSGYEQYF. The CDR3 DNA follows: TGTGCCAGCTCACCATCTTTGTCAGGCTACGAGCAGTACTTC.